The subject of this entry is one T cell receptor (beta chain). Its target is unknown. CDR3 length equals 15 residues. Germline values: CDR1 MNHEY, CDR2 SVGAGI. V lost 3 bases and J 1 base, leaving 12 bases between the germline ends. CD45RO-negative cells were positively selected for CCR7, leaving out terminally differentiated effector memory CD45RA+ cells. This sample is part of a study of shared clonotypes between healthy human individuals. At deep level, the assay was performed. This table comes from immunoSEQ multiplex PCR, and its TCRdb copy is limited to in-frame clones, with some not included. The sample shows roughly 2,000,000 clones, just under 95% of them seen only once. General study findings and limits: The naive CD4 repertoires of four donors were compared, and approximately 4.5% of clonotypes were shared.

The gene calls are TRBV6-5 and TRBJ2-5; tentative D call: TRBD2 (6 bases). Sequenced material: naive CD8+ T cells from PBMCs. The origin of this receptor is a man aged 18 to 29 in good health. Some clones in this sample may be carry-over from other donors' samples. The CDR3 bases are TGTGCCAGCAGTTATGGATTTAGCGGCCAAGAGACCCAGTACTTC. Translation gives CASSYGFSGQETQYF.